Described below is a single T cell receptor beta chain sequence and its context. Its matching antigen is unknown. An immunoSEQ assay, version v3.0, was performed at survey level. Repertoires were generated with immunoSEQ multiplex PCR, while TCRdb's copy carries only in-frame clones and drops some. The sample carries under 35,000 clones, about 93% recorded once. This entry comes from a study of long-term antiretroviral therapy in people with HIV. On the study more broadly: The 2015 recommendation for immediate ART came about a decade after the earliest samples.

Study-level points and caveats: Control repertoires displayed wider CDR3 length ranges than the HIV repertoires.

Germline CDR1 reads ENHRY; CDR2 reads SYGVKD. This CDR3 contains 16 residues. J lost 8 bases, V lost 0 bases, and 7 bases had no gene match. Donors needed at least one pre-ART PBMC sample plus at least two post-ART samples. Treatment for every participant with HIV took place in the United States. The sequencing used unsorted PBMCs, collected around 5.5 years after starting antiretroviral therapy. This rearrangement joins TRBV10-3 to TRBJ2-1; 10 bases align to TRBD2. The receptor was isolated from a woman between 50 and 59 years old with HIV. As DNA, the CDR3 is TGTGCCATCAGTGAGTCGGCTAGCGGGGGTATCGATGAGCAGTTCTTC. Translation gives CAISESASGGIDEQFF.